These T cell receptor beta chains were read from a single sample in a study of Graves' ophthalmopathy and Graves' hyperthyroidism. MiXCR, applied by TCRdb to the multiplex PCR reads, yields one record per CDR3 protein. This repertoire shows 220,000 or so distinct CDR3 sequences, 20% to 25% found once; its top ten account for about 46%. Sequenced input: peripheral blood. The receptors here all came from a woman between 50 and 59 years old with Graves' ophthalmopathy. Each CDR3 is given with its conserved first and last residue. The order of the fields is clone size, D gene, V gene, J gene, CDR3 DNA, CDR3 protein. The D gene is left open where the match is weak. Clone size is stated in some rows and not others, as once, few, many or a class when expanded.

.,TRBD2,TRBV5-6,TRBJ2-5,TGTGCCAGCAGCCGGACTAGCGGGAAAGAGACCCAGTACTTC,CASSRTSGKETQYF
.,TRBD1,TRBV2,TRBJ1-5,TGTGCCAGCAACCAGGGGGGGCGGCAGCCCCAGCATTTT,CASNQGGRQPQHF
many,.,TRBV28,TRBJ1-2,TGTGCCGGAGGGGACTCCTTGAGCGTGGGCTACACCTTC,CAGGDSLSVGYTF
.,.,TRBV20-1,TRBJ1-3,TGCAGTGCAACTCGGGGGTTAGCCTCTGGAAACACCATATATTTT,CSATRGLASGNTIYF
many,TRBD1,TRBV5-1,TRBJ2-3,TGCGCCAGCAGCGTAACAGGGGGCGTCAGGACAGATACGCAGTATTTT,CASSVTGGVRTDTQYF
many,TRBD1,TRBV20-1,TRBJ2-2,TGCAGTGCTAGACGAACCGGGACAGGGATAACCGGGGAGCTGTTTTTT,CSARRTGTGITGELFF
many,.,TRBV27,TRBJ1-2,TGTGCCAGCAGTGCGAATAATAACTATGGCTACACCTTC,CASSANNNYGYTF
many,TRBD1,TRBV30,TRBJ2-7,TGTGCCTGGAAGGACAGGTTAACCTACGAGCAGTACTTC,CAWKDRLTYEQYF
many,.,TRBV6-1,TRBJ2-3,TGTGCCAGCTCCCTCGACGGGCGGGAAGCAGATACGCAGTATTTT,CASSLDGREADTQYF
.,.,TRBV2,TRBJ2-5,TGTGCCAGCAGTGTCTCGTCTGCTCGGCCCCAGTACTTC,CASSVSSARPQYF
many,.,TRBV7-2,TRBJ2-5,TGTGCCAGCAGCTTATTTAACCAAGAGACCCAGTACTTC,CASSLFNQETQYF
many,.,TRBV2,TRBJ1-5,TGTGCCGGCAGTGAACCGAACCCAGGGACCCAGAAGCATTTT,CAGSEPNPGTQKHF
many,TRBD1,TRBV28,TRBJ2-7,TGTGCCAGCAGTATCCGCCGGGGACAGATTTTCTACGAGCAGTACTTC,CASSIRRGQIFYEQYF
many,TRBD1,TRBV7-9,TRBJ1-2,TGTGCCAGCAGCTTAGCGAGACAGGGTCGCTACACCTTC,CASSLARQGRYTF
many,.,TRBV7-9,TRBJ1-1,TGTGCCAGCAGCCAGGACGGGATGAACACTGAAGCTTTCTTT,CASSQDGMNTEAFF
.,TRBD2,TRBV5-1,TRBJ2-5,TGCGCCAGCAGCTTTGCGACTAGCTTGGAGACCCAGTACTTC,CASSFATSLETQYF
many,TRBD2,TRBV27,TRBJ2-7,TGTGCCAGCTGGTGGGAGGGCCTCCGGCTCGGGTACGAGCAGTACTTC,CASWWEGLRLGYEQYF
few,.,TRBV18,TRBJ2-5,TGTGCCAGCTCACCACCGGCAGGGCTACAAGAGACCCAGTACTTC,CASSPPAGLQETQYF
.,.,TRBV7-2,TRBJ1-6,TGTGCCAGCAGCACCGACGGAGGCAAGGCCCTCCACTTT,CASSTDGGKALHF
many,TRBD1,TRBV5-1,TRBJ2-7,TGCGCCAGCAGCTCGGGACAGGGGGCAGGGGAGCAGTACTTC,CASSSGQGAGEQYF
many,.,TRBV30,TRBJ1-3,TGTGCCTGGAGTGTACGGAAGGGGGCTGGAAACACCATATATTTT,CAWSVRKGAGNTIYF
many,TRBD1,TRBV12-3/TRBV12-4,TRBJ1-1,TGTGCCAGCAGCCATGGGGACAGGCGGAGTTTCTACACTGAAGCTTTCTTT,CASSHGDRRSFYTEAFF
many,.,TRBV25-1,TRBJ1-1,TGTGCCAGCAGTGAATATAGGGGCCCAGCTTTCTTT,CASSEYRGPAFF
many,TRBD1,TRBV30,TRBJ1-5,TGTGCCTACGATTCGGGACAGTTAAGCAATCAGCCCCAGCATTTT,CAYDSGQLSNQPQHF
many,TRBD1,TRBV19,TRBJ1-1,TGTGCCAGTACAGGGGGCGAGGACACTGAAGCTTTCTTT,CASTGGEDTEAFF
many,.,TRBV28,TRBJ1-6,TGTGCCAGCAGTCCCTCTTTTGGGGGGAATTCACCCCTCCACTTT,CASSPSFGGNSPLHF
.,TRBD1,TRBV5-5,TRBJ2-5,TGTGCCAGCAGCGAGAACGCCAGGGGGCAAGAGACCCAGTACTTC,CASSENARGQETQYF
many,.,TRBV7-2,TRBJ2-1,TGTGCCAGCAGCTTAGCGAGGCGATTTGGGGGGGCTGGTGAGCAGTTCTTC,CASSLARRFGGAGEQFF
many,TRBD1,TRBV27,TRBJ2-2,TGTGCCAGCCGTACAGGGGTTTTGACCGGGGAGCTGTTTTTT,CASRTGVLTGELFF
many,.,TRBV19,TRBJ2-7,TGTGCCAGTAGTAAGGTCAATTCCTACGAGCAGTACTTC,CASSKVNSYEQYF
.,.,TRBV28,TRBJ2-7,TGTGCCAGCAGCGAAGGACCGTTAAGCTCCTACGAGCAGTCCTTC,CASSEGPLSSYEQSF
many,TRBD2,TRBV27,TRBJ2-7,TGTGCCAGCAGTCCACGTGGATCAGCGGGACGCTCCTACGAGCAGTACTTC,CASSPRGSAGRSYEQYF
.,.,TRBV20-1,TRBJ2-3,TGCAGTGCTAGAGGTGGACAGGACCAAGCGGGAAGGGGCACAGATACGCAGTATTTT,CSARGGQDQAGRGTDTQYF
many,.,TRBV6-5,TRBJ1-1,TGTGCCAGCAGTTATTGGGGACACACGAACACTGAAGCTTTCTTT,CASSYWGHTNTEAFF